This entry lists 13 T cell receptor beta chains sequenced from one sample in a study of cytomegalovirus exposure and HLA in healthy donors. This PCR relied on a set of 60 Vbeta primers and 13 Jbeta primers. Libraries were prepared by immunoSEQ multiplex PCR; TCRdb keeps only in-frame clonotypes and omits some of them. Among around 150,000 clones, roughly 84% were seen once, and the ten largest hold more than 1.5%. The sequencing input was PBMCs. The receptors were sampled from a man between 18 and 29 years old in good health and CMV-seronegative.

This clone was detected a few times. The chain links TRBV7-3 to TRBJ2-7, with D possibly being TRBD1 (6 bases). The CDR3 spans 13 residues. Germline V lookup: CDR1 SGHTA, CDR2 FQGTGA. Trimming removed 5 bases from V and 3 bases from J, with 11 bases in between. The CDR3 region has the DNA TGTGCCAGCAGCCCCACAGGGAGCTACGAGCAGTACTTC. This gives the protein CASSPTGSYEQYF.

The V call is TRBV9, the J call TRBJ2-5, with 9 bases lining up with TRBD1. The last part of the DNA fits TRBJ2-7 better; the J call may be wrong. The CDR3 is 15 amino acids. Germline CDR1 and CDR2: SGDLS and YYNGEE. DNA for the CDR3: TGTGCCAGCAGCGTAGAAGGACAGGGGTTCAACGAGCAGTACTTC. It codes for CASSVEGQGFNEQYF.

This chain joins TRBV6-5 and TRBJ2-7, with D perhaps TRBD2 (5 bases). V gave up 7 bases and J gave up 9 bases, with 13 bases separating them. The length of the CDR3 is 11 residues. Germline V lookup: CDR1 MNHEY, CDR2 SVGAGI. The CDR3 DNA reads TGTGCCAGCATCGCCGGGGAGCTGCAGTACTTC. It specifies CASIAGELQYF.

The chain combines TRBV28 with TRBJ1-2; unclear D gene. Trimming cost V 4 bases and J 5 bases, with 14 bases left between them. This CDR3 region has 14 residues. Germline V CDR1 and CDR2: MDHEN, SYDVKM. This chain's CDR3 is CASSSTSRVYGYTF. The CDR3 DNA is TGTGCCAGCAGTTCGACGAGTCGGGTTTATGGCTACACCTTC.

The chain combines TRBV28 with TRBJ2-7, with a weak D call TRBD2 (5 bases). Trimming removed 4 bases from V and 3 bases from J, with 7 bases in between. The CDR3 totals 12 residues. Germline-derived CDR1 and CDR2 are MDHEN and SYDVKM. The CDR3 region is CASSSGLYEQYF. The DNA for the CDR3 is TGTGCCAGCAGTTCTGGACTCTACGAGCAGTACTTC.

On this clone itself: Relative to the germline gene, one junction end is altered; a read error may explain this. The CDR3 DNA reads TGTGCCAGCAGCCGGACAGCCATCAGCACAGATGCGCAGTATTTT. The encoded protein is CASSRTAISTDAQYF. The chain employs TRBV7-6 and TRBJ2-3; TRBD1 might be the D (6 bases). This CDR3 contains 15 residues. In germline, CDR1 is SGHVS, CDR2 FNYEAQ.

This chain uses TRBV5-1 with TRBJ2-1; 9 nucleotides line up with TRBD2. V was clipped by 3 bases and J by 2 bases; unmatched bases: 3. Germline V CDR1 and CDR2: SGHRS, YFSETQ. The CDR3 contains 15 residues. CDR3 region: CASSSLAGTYNEQFF. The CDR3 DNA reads TGCGCCAGCAGCTCCCTAGCGGGAACCTACAATGAGCAGTTCTTC.

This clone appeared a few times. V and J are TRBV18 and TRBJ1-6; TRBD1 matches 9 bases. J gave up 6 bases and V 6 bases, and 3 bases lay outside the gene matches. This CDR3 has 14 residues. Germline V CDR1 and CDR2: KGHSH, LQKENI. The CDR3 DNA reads TGTGCCAGCTCCCAGGACAGGGGTAATTCACCCCTCCACTTT. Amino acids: CASSQDRGNSPLHF.

DNA of the CDR3: TGTGCCAGTAGTATAGGTGGGACTAGCGGGAACTACGAGCAGTACTTC. As protein: CASSIGGTSGNYEQYF. The genes are TRBV19 and TRBJ2-7; 13 positions match TRBD2. V lost 1 base, J lost 3 bases, and 3 bases stayed unmatched. The CDR3 spans 16 residues. Germline CDR1 reads LNHDA; CDR2 reads SQIVND (reference sequence).

The CDR3 loop reads CASSRGATQETQYF. The CDR3 nucleotides read TGCGCCAGCAGCCGGGGGGCTACCCAAGAGACCCAGTACTTC. The rearrangement uses TRBV5-1 and TRBJ2-5, with D tentatively TRBD2 (7 bases). Deletions cut 4 bases from V and 1 base from J, with 11 bases between. The CDR3 consists of 14 residues. The V gene's germline CDR1 is SGHRS and CDR2 YFSETQ.

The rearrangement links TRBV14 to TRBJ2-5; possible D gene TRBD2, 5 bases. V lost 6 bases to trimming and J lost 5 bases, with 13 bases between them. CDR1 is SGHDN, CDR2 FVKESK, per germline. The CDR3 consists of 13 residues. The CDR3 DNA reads TGTGCCAGCAGAACGGACTCGCCGGAGACCCAGTACTTC. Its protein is CASRTDSPETQYF.

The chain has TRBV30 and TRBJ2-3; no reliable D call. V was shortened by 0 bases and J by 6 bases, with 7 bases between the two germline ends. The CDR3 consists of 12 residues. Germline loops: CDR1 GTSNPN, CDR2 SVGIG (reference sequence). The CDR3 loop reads CAWSVTWDTQYF. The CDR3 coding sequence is TGTGCCTGGAGTGTTACATGGGATACGCAGTATTTT.

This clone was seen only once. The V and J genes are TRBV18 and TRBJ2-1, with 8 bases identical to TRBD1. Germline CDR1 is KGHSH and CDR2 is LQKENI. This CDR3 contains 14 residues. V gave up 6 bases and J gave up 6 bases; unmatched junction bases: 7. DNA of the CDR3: TGTGCCAGCTCGCCGGGAACAGGGGGCAATGAGCAGTTCTTC. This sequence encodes CASSPGTGGNEQFF.